These T cell receptor beta chains were read from a single sample in a study of blood T cell repertoires in COVID-19. Profiling relied on immunoSEQ multiplex PCR, and the TCRdb table lists in-frame clones only, not all of them. The sample lists 70,000 to 80,000 clones, roughly 82% occurring once. Sequences were obtained from peripheral blood. Receptors were obtained from a human donor in a cohort sampled during active COVID-19. Both conserved end residues are part of each CDR3. D genes are given only for firm matches. Some rows have no size entry. The others give once, few or many, or a class for an expanded clone.

clone size: .; D gene: TRBD1; J gene: TRBJ1-3; V gene: TRBV19; CDR3 DNA: TGTGCCACCCGGGACAGGGAGAATGTGGGAAACACCATATATTTT; CDR3 protein: CATRDRENVGNTIYF
clone size: few; D gene: TRBD2; J gene: TRBJ2-7; V gene: TRBV9; CDR3 DNA: TGTGCCAGCAGCCCTAGTGTGGCGGGAGGGCCCCACGAGCAGTACTTC; CDR3 protein: CASSPSVAGGPHEQYF
clone size: .; D gene: .; J gene: TRBJ1-1; V gene: TRBV19; CDR3 DNA: TGTGCCAGTAGTCGTGACAGGTATGGGGACACTGAAGCTTTCTTT; CDR3 protein: CASSRDRYGDTEAFF
clone size: .; D gene: TRBD1; J gene: TRBJ2-2; V gene: TRBV3-1/TRBV3-2; CDR3 DNA: TGTGCCAGCAGCCCCAGGGGGACCGGGGAGCTGTTTTTT; CDR3 protein: CASSPRGTGELFF
clone size: .; D gene: TRBD1; J gene: TRBJ1-6; V gene: TRBV5-1; CDR3 DNA: TGCGCCAGCAGCTTGGTGGCGTCCGGGACAGGGGCACCCCTCCACTTT; CDR3 protein: CASSLVASGTGAPLHF
clone size: .; D gene: .; J gene: TRBJ1-1; V gene: TRBV6-5; CDR3 DNA: TGTGCCAGCAGTTATGAATTCCGGAGGACTGAAGCTTTCTTT; CDR3 protein: CASSYEFRRTEAFF
clone size: .; D gene: TRBD2; J gene: TRBJ2-7; V gene: TRBV5-1; CDR3 DNA: TGCGCCAGCAGCTTGTCTAGCGGGGGGATCGAGCAGTACTTC; CDR3 protein: CASSLSSGGIEQYF
clone size: .; D gene: TRBD1; J gene: TRBJ1-4; V gene: TRBV5-6; CDR3 DNA: TGTGCCAGCAGCTCGGGACAGGCGAATGAAAAACTGTTTTTT; CDR3 protein: CASSSGQANEKLFF
clone size: .; D gene: TRBD1; J gene: TRBJ1-2; V gene: TRBV18; CDR3 DNA: TGTGCCAGCTCACCAACACGGACAGGGGAAGGCTACACCTTC; CDR3 protein: CASSPTRTGEGYTF
clone size: .; D gene: .; J gene: TRBJ1-1; V gene: TRBV15; CDR3 DNA: TGTGCCACCAGCCGGGGGGCTAACACTGAAGCTTTCTTT; CDR3 protein: CATSRGANTEAFF
clone size: .; D gene: .; J gene: TRBJ2-4; V gene: TRBV5-1; CDR3 DNA: TGCGCCAGCGCGCGAACGGCAGGGCAAAACATTCAGTACTTC; CDR3 protein: CASARTAGQNIQYF
clone size: .; D gene: .; J gene: TRBJ2-1; V gene: TRBV5-1; CDR3 DNA: TGCGCCAGCAGCTTGTGGGGGGACAATGAGCAGTTCTTC; CDR3 protein: CASSLWGDNEQFF
clone size: .; D gene: .; J gene: TRBJ1-1; V gene: TRBV6-5; CDR3 DNA: TGTGCCAGCAGTTGGACAGCGAACACTGAAGCTTTCTTT; CDR3 protein: CASSWTANTEAFF
clone size: .; D gene: .; J gene: TRBJ2-3; V gene: TRBV7-3; CDR3 DNA: TGTGCCAGCAGCTCCGGGGTCACCCCTGCCGATACGCAGTATTTT; CDR3 protein: CASSSGVTPADTQYF
clone size: .; D gene: TRBD1; J gene: TRBJ2-5; V gene: TRBV7-2; CDR3 DNA: TGTGCCAGCAGCTTAGGGACAGGGGAAGAGACCCAGTACTTC; CDR3 protein: CASSLGTGEETQYF
clone size: .; D gene: .; J gene: TRBJ1-5; V gene: TRBV5-5; CDR3 DNA: TGTGCCAGCAGCTTGGGGGGCCTAAATAGCAATCAGCCCCAGCATTTT; CDR3 protein: CASSLGGLNSNQPQHF
clone size: .; D gene: .; J gene: TRBJ2-2; V gene: TRBV5-5; CDR3 DNA: TGTGCCAGCAGGTTACTAGCTGCGAACACCGGGGAGCTGTTTTTT; CDR3 protein: CASRLLAANTGELFF
clone size: .; D gene: .; J gene: TRBJ2-1; V gene: TRBV24-1; CDR3 DNA: TGTGCCACCAGTGACCTCCAGGCGGGCACCTCCTACAATGAGCAGTTCTTC; CDR3 protein: CATSDLQAGTSYNEQFF
clone size: few; D gene: TRBD1; J gene: TRBJ2-7; V gene: TRBV14; CDR3 DNA: TGTGCCAGCAGCCAGGACAGGGTTGGGGCCTACGAGCAGTACTTC; CDR3 protein: CASSQDRVGAYEQYF
clone size: .; D gene: .; J gene: TRBJ1-2; V gene: TRBV2; CDR3 DNA: TGTGCCAGCAGCTTACAGTTGTCCTATGGCTACACCTTC; CDR3 protein: CASSLQLSYGYTF
clone size: .; D gene: TRBD1; J gene: TRBJ1-2; V gene: TRBV2; CDR3 DNA: TGTGCCAGCAGTGCGGGGACAGGGGGCTTCAAAGATTATGGCTACACCTTC; CDR3 protein: CASSAGTGGFKDYGYTF
clone size: .; D gene: TRBD2; J gene: TRBJ2-1; V gene: TRBV7-2; CDR3 DNA: TGTGCCAGCAGCTTACGCGGGAGATGGAATGAGCAGTTCTTC; CDR3 protein: CASSLRGRWNEQFF
clone size: .; D gene: TRBD2; J gene: TRBJ2-1; V gene: TRBV5-1; CDR3 DNA: TGCGCCAGCAGCTTGGAGGGACTAGCGGGGGGTTACAATGAGCAGTTCTTC; CDR3 protein: CASSLEGLAGGYNEQFF
clone size: .; D gene: .; J gene: TRBJ1-2; V gene: TRBV18; CDR3 DNA: TGTGCCAGCTCAGATTCGAGCTATGGCTACACCTTC; CDR3 protein: CASSDSSYGYTF